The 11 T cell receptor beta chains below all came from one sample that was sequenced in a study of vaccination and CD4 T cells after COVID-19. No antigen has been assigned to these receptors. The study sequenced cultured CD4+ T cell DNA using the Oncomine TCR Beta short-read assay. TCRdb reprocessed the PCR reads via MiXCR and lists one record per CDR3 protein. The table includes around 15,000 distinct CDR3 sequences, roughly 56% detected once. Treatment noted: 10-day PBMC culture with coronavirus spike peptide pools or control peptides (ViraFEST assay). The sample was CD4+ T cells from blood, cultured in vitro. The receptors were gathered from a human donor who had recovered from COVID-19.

The CDR3 region is CASSIGTGLGGYTF. The CDR3 DNA sequence: TGTGCCAGTAGTATAGGGACAGGACTTGGCGGCTACACCTTC. The chain joins TRBV19 to TRBJ1-2; 7 bases match TRBD1. With V trimmed by 1 base and J by 8 bases, 7 bases remained unmatched. The length of the CDR3 is 14 residues. In germline, CDR1 is LNHDA, CDR2 SQIVND (reference sequence).

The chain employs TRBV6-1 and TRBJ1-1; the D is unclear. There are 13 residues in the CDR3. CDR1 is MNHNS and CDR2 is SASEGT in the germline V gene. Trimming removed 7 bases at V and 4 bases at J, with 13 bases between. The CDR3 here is CASTMGRVTEAFF. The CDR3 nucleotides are TGTGCCAGCACCATGGGGAGGGTCACTGAAGCTTTCTTT.

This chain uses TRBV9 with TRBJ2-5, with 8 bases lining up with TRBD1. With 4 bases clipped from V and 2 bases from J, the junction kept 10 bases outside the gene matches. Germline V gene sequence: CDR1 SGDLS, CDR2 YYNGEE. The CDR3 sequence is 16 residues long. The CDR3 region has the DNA TGTGCCAGCAGCCCTCACGGACAGGGAGGACAAGAGACCCAGTACTTC. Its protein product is CASSPHGQGGQETQYF.

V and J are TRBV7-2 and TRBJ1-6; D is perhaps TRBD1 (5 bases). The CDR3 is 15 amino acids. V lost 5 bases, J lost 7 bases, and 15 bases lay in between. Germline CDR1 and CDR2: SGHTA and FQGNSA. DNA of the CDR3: TGTGCCAGCAGCCCCCGAAGGGGAGGCAATTCACCCCTCCACTTT. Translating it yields CASSPRRGGNSPLHF. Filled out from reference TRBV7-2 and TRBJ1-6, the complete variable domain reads GAGVSQSPSNKVTEKGKDVELRCDPISGHTALYWYRQSLGQGLEFLIYFQGNSAPDKSGLPSDRFSAERTGGSVSTLTIQRTQQEDSAVYLCASSPRRGGNSPLHFGNGTRLTVT.

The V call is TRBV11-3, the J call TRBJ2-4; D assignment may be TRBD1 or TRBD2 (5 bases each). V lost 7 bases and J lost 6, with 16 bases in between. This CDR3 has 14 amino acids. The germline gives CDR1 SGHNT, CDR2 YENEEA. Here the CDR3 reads CASTPGFGGNIQYF. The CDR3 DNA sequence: TGTGCCAGCACCCCAGGGTTTGGAGGAAACATTCAGTACTTC.

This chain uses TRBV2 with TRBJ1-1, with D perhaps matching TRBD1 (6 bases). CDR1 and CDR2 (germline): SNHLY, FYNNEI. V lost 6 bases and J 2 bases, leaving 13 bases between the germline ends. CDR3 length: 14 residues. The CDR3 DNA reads TGTGCCAGCAGAGGGGGGATAAGAAACACTGAAGCTTTCTTT. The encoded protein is CASRGGIRNTEAFF.

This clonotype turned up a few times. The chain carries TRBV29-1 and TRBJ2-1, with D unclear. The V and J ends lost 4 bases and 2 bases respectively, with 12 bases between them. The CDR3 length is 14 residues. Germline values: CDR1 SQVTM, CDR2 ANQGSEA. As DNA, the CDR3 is TGCAGCGTTGTCCAGACCATCACCTACAATGAGCAGTTCTTC. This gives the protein CSVVQTITYNEQFF.

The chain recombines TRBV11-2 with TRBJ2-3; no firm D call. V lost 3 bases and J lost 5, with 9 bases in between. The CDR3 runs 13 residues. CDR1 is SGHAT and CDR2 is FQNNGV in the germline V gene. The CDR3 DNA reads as TGTGCCAGCAGCTTGGTGGGCCGAGATACGCAGTATTTT. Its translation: CASSLVGRDTQYF.

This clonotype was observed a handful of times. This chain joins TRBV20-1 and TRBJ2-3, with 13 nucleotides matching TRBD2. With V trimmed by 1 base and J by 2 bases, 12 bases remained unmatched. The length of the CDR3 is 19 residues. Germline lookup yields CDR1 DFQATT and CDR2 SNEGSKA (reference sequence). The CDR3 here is CSARAGPGLAGSSTDTQYF. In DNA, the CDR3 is TGCAGTGCTAGAGCGGGCCCGGGACTAGCGGGAAGTTCCACAGATACGCAGTATTTT.

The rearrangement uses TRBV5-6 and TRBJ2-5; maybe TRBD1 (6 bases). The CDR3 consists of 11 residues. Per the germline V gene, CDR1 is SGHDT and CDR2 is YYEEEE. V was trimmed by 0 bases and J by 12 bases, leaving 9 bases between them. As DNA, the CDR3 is TGTGCCAGCAGCTTGGGCAGGGGAGAGTACTTC. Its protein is CASSLGRGEYF.

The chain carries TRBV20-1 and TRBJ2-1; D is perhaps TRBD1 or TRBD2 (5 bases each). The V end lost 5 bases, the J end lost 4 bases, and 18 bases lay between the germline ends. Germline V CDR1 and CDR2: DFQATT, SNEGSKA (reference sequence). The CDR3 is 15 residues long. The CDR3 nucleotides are TGCAGTGCTTCGTCAGGGAGAAGAATTTACAATGAGCAGTTCTTC. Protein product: CSASSGRRIYNEQFF.